This T cell receptor beta chain was obtained from a study of blood T cell repertoires in COVID-19. On the study more broadly: Nucleic acid was either cDNA or gDNA, and it came from T cells, B-cell-depleted T cells, or PBMCs.

The V gene lost 2 bases and the J gene lost 1 base, with 8 bases spanning the gap. CDR3 length: 14 amino acids. The germline gives CDR1 MNHEY, CDR2 SVGAGI. Measured with immunoSEQ multiplex PCR; TCRdb has only the in-frame clones, and not every one. Counted here are about 250,000 clones, 65% to 90% occurring once; the ten biggest clones make up about 9.3%. Participants were aged about 18 to 100 years, lived in around 22 US areas, and enrolled virtually. Categorization into cohorts depended on clinical history that participants reported. The clonotype was recovered from a woman aged 45-60 years with acute COVID-19. This rearrangement joins TRBV6-5 to TRBJ1-1; D uncertain. Material for sequencing was PBMCs or T cells enriched from blood (not recorded which). Here the CDR3 reads CASSYDRGNTEAFF. In nucleotides, the CDR3 is TGTGCCAGCAGTTACGACCGGGGGAACACTGAAGCTTTCTTT.